The sequence of this T cell receptor (beta chain) was determined in a study of blood T cell repertoires in COVID-19. Study summary: Donors in the United States, Italy and Spain gave samples during acute or convalescent COVID-19.

Per the germline V gene, CDR1 is MNHEY and CDR2 is SMNVEV (reference sequence). Trimming removed 6 bases at V and 5 bases at J, with 10 bases between. The CDR3 is 12 amino acids. Assay: immunoSEQ multiplex PCR; the TCRdb copy retains only in-frame clones and omits some. Of about 140,000 clones listed, around 89% are singletons. Seattle enrolled patients during active infection and tracked them longitudinally. Sequenced sample: peripheral blood. The chain links TRBV27 to TRBJ1-1; D gene uncertain. The source is a human donor with COVID-19, enrolled during active disease. The donor label of this sample is uncertain. In DNA form, the CDR3 reads TGTGCCAGCAGGCAAGGAGGGACTGAAGCTTTCTTT. Translated: CASRQGGTEAFF.